This T cell receptor beta chain was sequenced during a study of T cells in Graves' hyperthyroidism and ophthalmopathy. General observations from the study: Expanded thyroid clonotypes (above 0.001) were mostly also found in blood. A model built on 13 V-J features separated ophthalmopathy from stable hyperthyroidism.

This clonotype was seen ten or more times. Its specificity is not known. It was RNA transcripts that yielded the amplified TCR beta CDR3 regions. Initially, a first-round RT-PCR of the TCR CDR3 employed the HTBI primer set. TCRdb called the multiplex PCR reads again in MiXCR, with one record for every CDR3 protein. The data hold about 96,000 distinct CDR3 sequences, with about 51% observed a single time. Looked up from germline, CDR1 is MNHNS and CDR2 is SASEGT. V was pared by 3 bases and J by 4 bases, with 9 bases between. This CDR3 has 13 amino acids. The chain recombines TRBV6-1 with TRBJ1-1; D is undetermined. Sequenced sample: blood. The source is a woman aged 40 to 50 with Graves' hyperthyroidism. The CDR3 DNA sequence: TGTGCCAGCAGTGATTTGGGGTTCACTGAAGCTTTCTTT. Its protein product is CASSDLGFTEAFF.